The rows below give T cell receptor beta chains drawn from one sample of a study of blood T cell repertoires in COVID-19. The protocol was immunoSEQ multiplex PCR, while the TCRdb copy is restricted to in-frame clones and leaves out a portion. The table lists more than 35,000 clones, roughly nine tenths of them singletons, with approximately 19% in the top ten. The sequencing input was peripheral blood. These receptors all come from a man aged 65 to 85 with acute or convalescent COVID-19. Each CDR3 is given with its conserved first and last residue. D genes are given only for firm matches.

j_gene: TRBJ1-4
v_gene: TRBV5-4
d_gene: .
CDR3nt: TGTGCCAGCAGCCTACAAGGGGCAGGAAGCGTGCAACTGTTTTTT
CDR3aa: CASSLQGAGSVQLFF

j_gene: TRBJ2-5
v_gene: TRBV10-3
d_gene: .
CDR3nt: TGTGCCATCAGTGAAGAGAGTCGGGAGACCCAGTACTTC
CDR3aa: CAISEESRETQYF

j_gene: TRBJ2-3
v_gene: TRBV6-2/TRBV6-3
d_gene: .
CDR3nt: TGTGCCAGCAGCCCCGGCGGAACAGATACGCAGTATTTT
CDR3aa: CASSPGGTDTQYF

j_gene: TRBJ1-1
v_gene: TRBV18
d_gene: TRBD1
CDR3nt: TGTGCCAGCTCAACGACAGGGGGCCATAACACTGAAGCTTTCTTT
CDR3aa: CASSTTGGHNTEAFF

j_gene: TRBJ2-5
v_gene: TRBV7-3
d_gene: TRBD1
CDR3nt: TGTGCCAGCAGCTTATTAGGACAGGGGGTTGAGACCCAGTACTTC
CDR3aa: CASSLLGQGVETQYF

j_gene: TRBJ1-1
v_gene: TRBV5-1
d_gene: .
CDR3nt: TGCGCCAGCAGCTTGGATGGGGGGACTGAAGCTTTCTTT
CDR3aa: CASSLDGGTEAFF

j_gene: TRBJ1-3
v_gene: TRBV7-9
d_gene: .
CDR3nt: TGTGCCAGCAGCCCCGGGATTGCAGGAAACACCATATATTTT
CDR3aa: CASSPGIAGNTIYF

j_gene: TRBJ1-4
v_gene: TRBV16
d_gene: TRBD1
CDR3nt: TGTGCCAGCAGCCAATCTAGGACAGGGGGAGAAAAACTGTTTTTT
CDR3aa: CASSQSRTGGEKLFF

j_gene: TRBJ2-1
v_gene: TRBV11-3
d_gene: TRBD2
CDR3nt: TGTGCCAGCAGCTTATCGTCTAGCGGGTACTCCTACAATGAGCAGTTCTTC
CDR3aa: CASSLSSSGYSYNEQFF

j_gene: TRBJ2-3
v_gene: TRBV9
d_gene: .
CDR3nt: TGTGCCAGCAGCGTAGGGGCAATCACAGATACGCAGTATTTT
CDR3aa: CASSVGAITDTQYF